This T cell receptor beta chain was identified in a study of long-term antiretroviral therapy in people with HIV. Version v3.0 of the immunoSEQ assay ran at survey level. Assay: immunoSEQ multiplex PCR; the TCRdb copy retains only in-frame clones and omits some. This repertoire shows about 20,000 clones, about nine tenths found once; its top ten account for about 9%. Every one of the participants with HIV received treatment in the United States. Germline CDR1 and CDR2: MNHNS and SASEGT. Trimming cost V 6 bases and J 8 bases, with 12 bases left between them. CDR3 size: 12 residues. V is TRBV6-1 and J is TRBJ2-3, with D possibly matching TRBD2 (6 bases). The starting material was unsorted PBMCs, obtained 4.2 to 4.5 years before starting antiretroviral therapy. The origin of this receptor is a woman in her 30s with HIV. In nucleotides, the CDR3 is TGTGCCAGCAGGGGAGGATCGGGTACGCAGTATTTT. It encodes CASRGGSGTQYF.